This T cell receptor (beta chain) was captured in a study of blood T cell repertoires in COVID-19. The data were produced by immunoSEQ multiplex PCR, yet TCRdb's version contains in-frame clones alone and is incomplete. Of 310,000 or so clones detected, approximately 86% appear once; the ten largest clones hold approximately 2%. This TCR was recovered from a young woman who had recovered from COVID-19. The sample taken for sequencing was peripheral blood.

In DNA, the CDR3 is TGTGCCATCAGGTCCGACAGGGGGCGCACTGAAGCTTTCTTT. It yields the protein CAIRSDRGRTEAFF. The gene calls are TRBV10-3 and TRBJ1-1, with 10 bases that match TRBD1. Germline values: CDR1 ENHRY, CDR2 SYGVKD. V was clipped by 6 bases and J by 4 bases; unmatched bases: 5. This CDR3 spans 14 amino acids.